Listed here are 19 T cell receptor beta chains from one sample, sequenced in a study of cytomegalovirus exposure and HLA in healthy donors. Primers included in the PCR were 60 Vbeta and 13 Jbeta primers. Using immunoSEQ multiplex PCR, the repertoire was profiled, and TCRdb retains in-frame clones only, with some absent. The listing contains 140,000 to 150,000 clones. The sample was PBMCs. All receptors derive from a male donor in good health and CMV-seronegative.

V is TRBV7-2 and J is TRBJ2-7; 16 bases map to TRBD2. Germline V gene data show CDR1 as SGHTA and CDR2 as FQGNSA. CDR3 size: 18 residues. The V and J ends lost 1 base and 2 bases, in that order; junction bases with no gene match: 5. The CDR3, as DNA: TGTGCCAGCAGCTTAGTCGCCGGGACTAGCGGGGGGGCCTACGAGCAGTACTTC. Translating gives CASSLVAGTSGGAYEQYF.

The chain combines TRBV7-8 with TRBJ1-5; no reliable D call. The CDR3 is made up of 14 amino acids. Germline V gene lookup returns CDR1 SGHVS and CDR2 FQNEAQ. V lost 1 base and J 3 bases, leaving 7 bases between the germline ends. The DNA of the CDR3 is TGTGCCAGCAGCTTAGTACAGATCAATCAGCCCCAGCATTTT. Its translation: CASSLVQINQPQHF.

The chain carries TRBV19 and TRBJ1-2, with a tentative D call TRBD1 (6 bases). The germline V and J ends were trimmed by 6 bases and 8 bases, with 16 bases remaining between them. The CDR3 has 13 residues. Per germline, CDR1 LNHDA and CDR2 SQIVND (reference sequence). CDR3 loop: CASSLRTAAGYTF. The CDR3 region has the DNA TGTGCCAGTAGCCTTCGGACAGCCGCCGGCTACACCTTC.

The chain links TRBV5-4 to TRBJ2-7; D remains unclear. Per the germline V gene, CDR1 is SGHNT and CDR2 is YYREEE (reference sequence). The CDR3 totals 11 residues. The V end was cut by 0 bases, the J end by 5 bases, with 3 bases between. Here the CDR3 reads CASSLADEQYF. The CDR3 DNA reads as TGTGCCAGCAGCTTGGCGGACGAGCAGTACTTC.

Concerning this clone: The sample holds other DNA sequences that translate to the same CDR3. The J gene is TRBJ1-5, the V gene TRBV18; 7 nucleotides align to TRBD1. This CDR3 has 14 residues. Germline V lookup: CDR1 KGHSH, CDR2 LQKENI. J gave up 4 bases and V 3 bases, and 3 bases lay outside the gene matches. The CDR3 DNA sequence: TGTGCCAGCTCACCGGGACAGATTAATCAGCCCCAGCATTTT. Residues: CASSPGQINQPQHF.

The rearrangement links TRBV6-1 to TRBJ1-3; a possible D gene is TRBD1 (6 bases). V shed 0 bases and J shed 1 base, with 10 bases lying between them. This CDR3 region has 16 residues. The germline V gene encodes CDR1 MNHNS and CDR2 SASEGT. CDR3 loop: CASSEAGTGSGNTIYF. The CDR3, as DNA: TGTGCCAGCAGTGAAGCCGGCACAGGGTCTGGAAACACCATATATTTT.

The CDR3 bases are TGTGCCAGCAGCTTAGGCAGGAACACTGAAGCTTTCTTT. Translation: CASSLGRNTEAFF. The J gene is TRBJ1-1, the V gene TRBV7-8; no firm D call. V was cut by 1 base and J by 1 base, with 4 bases left in between. This CDR3 has 13 residues. Germline V lookup: CDR1 SGHVS, CDR2 FQNEAQ.

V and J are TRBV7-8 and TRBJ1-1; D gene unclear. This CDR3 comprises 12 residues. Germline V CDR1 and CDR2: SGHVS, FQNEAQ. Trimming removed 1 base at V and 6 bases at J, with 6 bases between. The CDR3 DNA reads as TGTGCCAGCAGCTTAGGTCAGGCTGAAGCTTTCTTT. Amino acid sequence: CASSLGQAEAFF.

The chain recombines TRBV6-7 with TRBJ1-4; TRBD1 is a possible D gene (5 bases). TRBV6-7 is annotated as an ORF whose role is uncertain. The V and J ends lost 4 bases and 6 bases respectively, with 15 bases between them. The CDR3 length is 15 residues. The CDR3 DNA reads TGTGCCAGCAGTTGCGTGGGGCGCTCGGATGAAAAACTGTTTTTT. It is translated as CASSCVGRSDEKLFF.

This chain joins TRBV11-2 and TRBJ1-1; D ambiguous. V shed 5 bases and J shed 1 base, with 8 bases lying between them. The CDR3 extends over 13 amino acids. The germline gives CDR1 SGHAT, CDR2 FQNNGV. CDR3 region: CASSTPTNTEAFF. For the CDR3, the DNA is TGTGCCAGCAGCACCCCTACGAACACTGAAGCTTTCTTT.

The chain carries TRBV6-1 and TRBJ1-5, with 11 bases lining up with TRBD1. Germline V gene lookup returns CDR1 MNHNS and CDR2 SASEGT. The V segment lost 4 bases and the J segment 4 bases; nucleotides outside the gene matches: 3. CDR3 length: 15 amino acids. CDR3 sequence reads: CASSVDRGRNQPQHF. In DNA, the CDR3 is TGTGCCAGCAGTGTGGACAGGGGGCGTAATCAGCCCCAGCATTTT.

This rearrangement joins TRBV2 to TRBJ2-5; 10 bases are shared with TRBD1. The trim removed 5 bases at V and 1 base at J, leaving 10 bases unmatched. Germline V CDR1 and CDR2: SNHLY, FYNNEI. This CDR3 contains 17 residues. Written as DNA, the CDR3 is TGTGCCAGCAGTCACGATGGGACAGGGGTATTCCAAGAGACCCAGTACTTC. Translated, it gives CASSHDGTGVFQETQYF.

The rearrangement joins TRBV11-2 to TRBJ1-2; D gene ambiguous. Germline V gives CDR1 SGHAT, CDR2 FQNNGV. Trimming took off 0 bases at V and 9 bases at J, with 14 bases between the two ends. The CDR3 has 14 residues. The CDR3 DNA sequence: TGTGCCAGCAGCTTAGATCTTAACAGTATAAGCTACACCTTC. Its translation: CASSLDLNSISYTF.

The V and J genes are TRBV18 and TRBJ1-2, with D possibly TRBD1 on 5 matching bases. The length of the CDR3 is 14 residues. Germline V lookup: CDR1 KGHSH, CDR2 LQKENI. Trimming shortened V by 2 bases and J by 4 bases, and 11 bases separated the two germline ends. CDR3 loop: CASSPWDSVYGYTF. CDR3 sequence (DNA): TGTGCCAGCTCACCATGGGACTCGGTCTATGGCTACACCTTC.

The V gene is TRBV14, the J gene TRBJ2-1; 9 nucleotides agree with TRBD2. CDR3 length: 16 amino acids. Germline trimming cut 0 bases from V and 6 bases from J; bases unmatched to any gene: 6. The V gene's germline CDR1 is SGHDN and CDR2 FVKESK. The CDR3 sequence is CASSQDMGLASNEQFF. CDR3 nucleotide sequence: TGTGCCAGCAGCCAAGATATGGGACTAGCCTCCAATGAGCAGTTCTTC.

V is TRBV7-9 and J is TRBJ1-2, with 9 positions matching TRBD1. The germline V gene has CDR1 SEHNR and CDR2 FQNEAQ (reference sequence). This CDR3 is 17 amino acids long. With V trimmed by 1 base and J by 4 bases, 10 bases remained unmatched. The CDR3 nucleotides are TGTGCCAGCAGCTTAGGGACAGGGGTTCAGGGTTTCTATGGCTACACCTTC. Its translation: CASSLGTGVQGFYGYTF. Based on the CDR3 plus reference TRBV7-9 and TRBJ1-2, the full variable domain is DTGVSQNPRHKITKRGQNVTFRCDPISEHNRLYWYRQTLGQGPEFLTYFQNEAQLEKSRLLSDRFSAERPKGSFSTLEIQRTEQGDSAMYLCASSLGTGVQGFYGYTFGSGTRLTVV.

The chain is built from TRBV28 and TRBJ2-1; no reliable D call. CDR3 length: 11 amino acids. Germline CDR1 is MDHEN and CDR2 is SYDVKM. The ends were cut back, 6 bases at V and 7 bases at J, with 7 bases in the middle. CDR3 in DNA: TGTGCCAGCAGCCCCACAAATGAGCAGTTCTTC. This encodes CASSPTNEQFF.

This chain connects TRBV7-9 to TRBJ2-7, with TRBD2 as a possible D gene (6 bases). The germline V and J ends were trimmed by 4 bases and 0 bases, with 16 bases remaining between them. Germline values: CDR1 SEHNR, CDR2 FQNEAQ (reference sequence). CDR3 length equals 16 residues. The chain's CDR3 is CASSSPGVSGSYEQYF. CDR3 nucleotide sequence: TGTGCCAGCAGCTCACCGGGAGTTAGCGGCTCCTACGAGCAGTACTTC. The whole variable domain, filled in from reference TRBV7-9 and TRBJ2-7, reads DTGVSQNPRHKITKRGQNVTFRCDPISEHNRLYWYRQTLGQGPEFLTYFQNEAQLEKSRLLSDRFSAERPKGSFSTLEIQRTEQGDSAMYLCASSSPGVSGSYEQYFGPGTRLTVT.

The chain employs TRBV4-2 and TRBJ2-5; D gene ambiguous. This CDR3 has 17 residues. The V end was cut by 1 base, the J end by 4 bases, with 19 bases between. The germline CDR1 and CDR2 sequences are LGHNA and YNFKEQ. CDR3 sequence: CASSQVAPSPQGETQYF. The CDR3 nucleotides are TGTGCCAGCAGCCAAGTAGCCCCAAGCCCGCAAGGAGAGACCCAGTACTTC.